A single sample is the source of the 16 T cell receptor beta chains below, sequenced in a study of blood T cell repertoires in COVID-19. Sequencing used immunoSEQ multiplex PCR; TCRdb keeps in-frame clones, though not all of them. Among thousands of clones listed, roughly 70% were seen once. The sample consisted of peripheral blood. Receptors originate from a human donor in a cohort sampled during active COVID-19.

The V and J genes are TRBV7-8 and TRBJ1-1; maybe TRBD1 (5 bases). The CDR3 is 14 residues long. The V end was cut by 2 bases, the J end by 1 base, with 8 bases between. Germline loops: CDR1 SGHVS, CDR2 FQNEAQ. CDR3 in DNA: TGTGCCAGCAGCTTACCAGGGCAGAACACTGAAGCTTTCTTT. It specifies CASSLPGQNTEAFF.

This chain joins TRBV4-1 and TRBJ2-7; TRBD1 aligns across 9 bases. The CDR3 is 16 amino acids. V was clipped by 4 bases and J by 4 bases; unmatched bases: 11. Germline values: CDR1 MGHRA, CDR2 YSYEKL. The CDR3: CASSRIKGQGAYEQYF. The CDR3 DNA reads as TGCGCCAGCAGCCGAATAAAGGGACAGGGCGCTTACGAGCAGTACTTC.

The rearrangement links TRBV7-8 to TRBJ2-1; possible D gene TRBD1, 5 bases. The CDR3 sequence is 12 residues long. With 5 bases removed from V and 10 bases from J, the gap between germline ends came to 12 bases. Germline CDR1 and CDR2: SGHVS and FQNEAQ. CDR3 nucleotide sequence: TGTGCCAGCAGCCCCCCCTCAGGGGAGCAGTTCTTC. Residues: CASSPPSGEQFF.

V is TRBV5-4 and J is TRBJ2-5; a possible D gene is TRBD2 (5 bases). Germline loops: CDR1 SGHNT, CDR2 YYREEE (reference sequence). The V end lost 2 bases, the J end lost 0 bases, and 8 bases lay between the germline ends. The CDR3 extends over 14 amino acids. The CDR3 DNA reads TGTGCCAGCAGCTTTGAGGGAAACCAAGAGACCCAGTACTTC. This translates into CASSFEGNQETQYF.

The chain combines TRBV6-1 with TRBJ2-2, with D possibly being TRBD1 (5 bases). Trimming removed 0 bases from V and 1 base from J, with 6 bases in between. The CDR3 covers 15 residues. CDR1 is MNHNS, CDR2 SASEGT, per germline. The CDR3, as DNA: TGTGCCAGCAGTGAAGCAACAGGGAACACCGGGGAGCTGTTTTTT. Translated, it gives CASSEATGNTGELFF.

The chain joins TRBV15 to TRBJ2-3; the match to TRBD2 covers 12 bases. Germline V gene sequence: CDR1 LNHNV, CDR2 YYDKDF (reference sequence). This CDR3 contains 16 residues. V was clipped by 3 bases and J by 2 bases; unmatched bases: 3. CDR3 sequence reads: CATSSTSGRTTDTQYF. In DNA, the CDR3 is TGTGCCACCAGCAGCACTAGCGGGAGGACCACAGATACGCAGTATTTT.

This sequence joins TRBV4-1 and TRBJ2-7, with 7 bases identical to TRBD2. The CDR3 has 15 amino acids. Looked up from germline, CDR1 is MGHRA and CDR2 is YSYEKL. The junction had 8 bases not matched to a gene; V was cut back by 0 bases and J by 6 bases. The CDR3 nucleotides read TGCGCCAGCAGCCAAGACGTGGCGGGAGAGTTCGAGCAGTACTTC. Protein: CASSQDVAGEFEQYF.

J is TRBJ2-1 and V is TRBV3-1 (or the pseudogene TRBV3-2); TRBD2 might be the D (5 bases). The V gene's germline CDR1 is LGHDT and CDR2 YNNKEL (reference sequence). CDR3 length: 17 residues. V was cut by 4 bases and J by 0 bases, with 16 bases left in between. CDR3 DNA: TGTGCCAGCAGCCTCTTGGGAGACTACCTCTCCTACAATGAGCAGTTCTTC. Protein product: CASSLLGDYLSYNEQFF.

A few counts support this clone. This rearrangement joins TRBV11-2 to TRBJ2-7, with 7 bases lining up with TRBD1. V lost 4 bases and J lost 0; bases outside the gene matches: 9. The CDR3 totals 16 residues. CDR1 is SGHAT, CDR2 FQNNGV, per germline. CDR3 coding DNA: TGTGCCAGCAGCTCCGGTGGGTGGGACAGCTCCTACGAGCAGTACTTC. It yields the protein CASSSGGWDSSYEQYF.

This clone turned up a few times. This rearrangement joins TRBV29-1 to TRBJ1-3; D is perhaps TRBD1 (5 bases). CDR1 and CDR2 (germline): SQVTM, ANQGSEA. This CDR3 contains 14 residues. Trimming removed 4 bases at V and 0 bases at J, with 10 bases between. CDR3 protein: CSVAGTYSGNTIYF. In DNA, the CDR3 is TGCAGCGTTGCCGGGACTTACTCTGGAAACACCATATATTTT.

This clone is a singleton in its sample. The rearrangement links TRBV7-6 to TRBJ2-1; TRBD2 agrees at 12 bases. The germline gives CDR1 SGHVS, CDR2 FNYEAQ. This CDR3 is 18 amino acids long. The V gene end was trimmed by 2 bases and the J gene end by 6 bases; junction bases not matched to a gene: 11. The CDR3: CASSLFPPQTSGSNEQFF. For the CDR3, the DNA is TGTGCCAGCAGCTTATTTCCCCCACAGACTAGCGGGAGCAATGAGCAGTTCTTC.

Here the CDR3 reads CAISESSGSGTWEQYF. DNA of the CDR3: TGTGCCATCAGTGAGTCAAGCGGTAGCGGGACGTGGGAGCAGTACTTC. This chain connects TRBV10-3 to TRBJ2-7, with TRBD2 matching 8 bases. Trimming at V came to 0 bases and at J to 7 bases, leaving 11 bases not matched to a gene. Germline loops: CDR1 ENHRY, CDR2 SYGVKD. The CDR3 spans 16 residues.

The rearrangement links TRBV19 to TRBJ2-7; D may be TRBD2 (6 bases). Trimming cost V 8 bases and J 3 bases, with 17 bases left between them. CDR1 LNHDA and CDR2 SQIVND come from the germline V gene (reference sequence). CDR3 length: 14 residues. CDR3 nucleotides: TGTGCCAGTGGAGGGGAGGCTCCTTACTACGAGCAGTACTTC. Translating gives CASGGEAPYYEQYF.

The chain has TRBV7-9 and TRBJ1-5; a possible D gene is TRBD1 (5 bases). Germline loops: CDR1 SEHNR, CDR2 FQNEAQ (reference sequence). The CDR3 length is 12 residues. Trimming cost V 1 base and J 15 bases, with 13 bases left between them. CDR3 nucleotides: TGTGCCAGCAGCTTAGGCGGGACGGTTTGGCATTTT. Encoded protein: CASSLGGTVWHF.

The V call is TRBV27, the J call TRBJ2-5; 11 bases fit TRBD2. The CDR3 sequence is 15 residues long. CDR1 MNHEY and CDR2 SMNVEV come from the germline V gene (reference sequence). The J segment lost 3 bases and the V segment lost 4 bases, leaving 4 bases of the junction unmatched. The CDR3 region is CASSYLGLAEETQYF. The CDR3 DNA is TGTGCCAGCAGTTACCTGGGACTAGCGGAAGAGACCCAGTACTTC.

The chain recombines TRBV13 with TRBJ2-7; 11 bases agree with TRBD2. The CDR3 is made up of 15 amino acids. Trimming cost V 5 bases and J 2 bases; bases outside gene matches: 5. Germline values: CDR1 PRHDT, CDR2 FYEKMQ (reference sequence). The CDR3 DNA reads TGTGCCAGCAGCCAGACTAGCGGGACAACCTACGAGCAGTACTTC. Amino acids: CASSQTSGTTYEQYF.